These 23 T cell receptor beta chains were sequenced from one sample in a study of T cells after yellow fever vaccination. A single record per CDR3 protein comes from TCRdb applying MiXCR to the 5' RACE reads. The top ten clones hold roughly a third of a sample with roughly 160,000 distinct CDR3 sequences, over 7% of them seen once. The sequences come from CD8+ T cells sorted from PBMCs, collected 45 days after the yellow fever booster vaccination. The receptors shown here come from a man between 18 and 29 years old who received the YFV17D yellow fever vaccine.

This clonotype came up many times. The chain couples TRBV12-3 or TRBV12-4 to TRBJ1-2, with D possibly TRBD1 on 5 matching bases. This CDR3 region has 13 residues. Trimming took 6 bases from V and 4 from J, leaving 12 bases between them. CDR3 DNA sequence: TGTGCCAGCAGCCTCGGGGCCAGCTATGGCTACACCTTC. Amino acid sequence: CASSLGASYGYTF.

The rearrangement joins TRBV29-1 to TRBJ2-3; the D gene is possibly TRBD2 (6 bases). Trimming left V 3 bases short and J 2 bases short, with 12 bases between. Germline CDR1 is SQVTM and CDR2 is ANQGSEA. This CDR3 has 14 amino acids. In nucleotides, the CDR3 is TGCAGCGTTGAGGGAGCGGGCTCCACAGATACGCAGTATTTT. The encoded protein is CSVEGAGSTDTQYF.

This clonotype came up many times. The chain uses TRBV7-9 and TRBJ2-5; D uncertain. The CDR3 is made up of 13 amino acids. Germline V lookup: CDR1 SEHNR, CDR2 FQNEAQ (reference sequence). Trimming took 7 bases from V and 5 from J, leaving 14 bases between them. CDR3 in DNA: TGTGCCAGCATTCTCGGCCCCCGGGAGACCCAGTACTTC. Translated: CASILGPRETQYF.

J is TRBJ2-7 and V is TRBV4-2, with 9 bases matching TRBD2. Germline CDR1 and CDR2: LGHNA and YNFKEQ. The trim removed 1 base at V and 1 base at J, leaving 5 bases unmatched. The CDR3 has 16 residues. The CDR3 region has the DNA TGTGCCAGCAGCCAAGGGGAGCGGGGGGAATCCTACGAGCAGTACTTC. Amino acid sequence: CASSQGERGESYEQYF.

The DNA for the CDR3 is TGTGCCAGCAGCCGACTAGCGGGGCACTCCTACGAGCAGTACTTC. Protein: CASSRLAGHSYEQYF. The rearrangement uses TRBV7-9 and TRBJ2-7; 11 nucleotides match TRBD2. Trimming cost V 5 bases and J 0 bases; bases outside gene matches: 3. The germline V gene encodes CDR1 SEHNR and CDR2 FQNEAQ (reference sequence). This CDR3 comprises 15 residues.

This chain connects TRBV5-5 to TRBJ1-2; D remains ambiguous. V was pared by 0 bases and J by 6 bases, with 6 bases between. Germline loops: CDR1 SGHKS, CDR2 YYEKEE (reference sequence). This CDR3 spans 12 amino acids. The chain's CDR3 is CASSLAGNGYTF. The CDR3 DNA reads TGTGCCAGCAGCTTGGCTGGGAATGGCTACACCTTC.

This clonotype was seen only once. The gene calls are TRBV15 and TRBJ2-1; 9 bases agree with TRBD1. The V gene end was trimmed by 6 bases and the J gene end by 8 bases; junction bases not matched to a gene: 8. The CDR3 has 14 residues. Germline CDR1 reads LNHNV; CDR2 reads YYDKDF (reference sequence). The CDR3, as DNA: TGTGCCACCAGTAGGGACAGGGACGGCGATGAGCAGTTCTTC. Its protein product is CATSRDRDGDEQFF.

The gene calls are TRBV4-1 and TRBJ2-5; the D gene could be TRBD1 or TRBD2 (6 bases each). The germline V gene encodes CDR1 MGHRA and CDR2 YSYEKL. The CDR3 covers 16 residues. V lost 0 bases, J lost 0 bases, and 11 bases lay in between. The CDR3 loop is CASSQELGGNQETQYF. DNA for the CDR3: TGCGCCAGCAGCCAAGAATTGGGGGGCAACCAAGAGACCCAGTACTTC.

This clonotype was recorded a few times. This chain uses TRBV13 with TRBJ2-5; 9 bases are shared with TRBD2. Germline-derived CDR1 and CDR2 are PRHDT and FYEKMQ (reference sequence). J was trimmed by 3 bases and V by 4 bases; bases with no gene match: 12. This CDR3 has 17 residues. CDR3 in amino acids: CASSSGLAKFEEETQYF. Written as DNA, the CDR3 is TGTGCCAGCAGCTCGGGACTAGCTAAATTCGAGGAAGAGACCCAGTACTTC.

This clonotype came up a few times. CDR3 region: CASTLPRGEAFF. In DNA form, the CDR3 reads TGTGCCAGCACCCTCCCAAGGGGTGAAGCTTTCTTT. J is TRBJ1-1 and V is TRBV6-6; the D gene is possibly TRBD1 (5 bases). CDR3 length equals 12 residues. V lost 7 bases, J lost 7 bases, and 13 bases lay in between. Germline V gene lookup returns CDR1 MNHNY and CDR2 SVGAGI (reference sequence).

This clonotype was counted only a few times. This chain links TRBV7-2 with TRBJ2-7, with 11 bases lining up with TRBD1. CDR1 SGHTA and CDR2 FQGNSA come from the germline V gene. V lost 4 bases to trimming and J lost 6 bases; unmatched junction nucleotides: 5. The CDR3 has 14 amino acids. This chain's CDR3 is CASSSPGQGGEQYF. CDR3 DNA sequence: TGTGCCAGCAGCTCTCCGGGACAGGGGGGCGAGCAGTACTTC.

This clonotype occurred a few times. This sequence joins TRBV27 and TRBJ2-2; 7 nucleotides agree with TRBD1. V dropped 2 bases and J dropped 3; count of bases not matched to a gene: 3. The CDR3 spans 15 residues. The germline CDR1 and CDR2 sequences are MNHEY and SMNVEV (reference sequence). CDR3 sequence reads: CASSLGTAYTGELFF. The CDR3 coding sequence is TGTGCCAGCAGTTTAGGGACAGCTTACACCGGGGAGCTGTTTTTT.

This clonotype came up many times. The gene calls are TRBV5-1 and TRBJ1-2, with 8 bases identical to TRBD1. The CDR3 contains 13 residues. Per germline, CDR1 SGHRS and CDR2 YFSETQ. The junction had 3 bases not matched to a gene; V was cut back by 3 bases and J by 5 bases. The CDR3 protein is CASSYGQGYGYTF. The CDR3 DNA sequence: TGCGCCAGCAGCTATGGACAGGGTTATGGCTACACCTTC.

The sample holds many counts of this clonotype. V and J are TRBV29-1 and TRBJ2-2, with D possibly being TRBD1 (6 bases). The CDR3 spans 13 residues. The V and J ends lost 7 bases and 5 bases respectively, with 14 bases between them. In germline, CDR1 is SQVTM, CDR2 ANQGSEA. The DNA of the CDR3 is TGCAGCGCAACGGACAGTTTAACCGGGGAGCTGTTTTTT. The encoded protein is CSATDSLTGELFF.

In this sample, this clonotype turned up many times. CDR3 amino acids: CASSFGGYTEAFF. CDR3 nucleotides: TGTGCCAGCAGTTTCGGGGGCTACACTGAAGCTTTCTTT. The chain combines TRBV27 with TRBJ1-1, with D perhaps matching TRBD1 (6 bases). V dropped 3 bases and J dropped 3 bases, with 8 bases sitting between them. The CDR3 runs to 13 residues. Germline CDR1 MNHEY, CDR2 SMNVEV (reference sequence).

The chain recombines TRBV9 with TRBJ2-3; D assignment may be TRBD1 or TRBD2 (5 bases each). Germline V CDR1 and CDR2: SGDLS, YYNGEE. V lost 3 bases and J lost 0, with 8 bases in between. The CDR3 is made up of 14 amino acids. The CDR3 sequence: CASSGEGSTDTQYF. The CDR3 DNA sequence: TGTGCCAGCAGCGGCGAGGGGAGCACAGATACGCAGTATTTT.

This clonotype appeared a few times. CDR3 sequence: CSASGQSYGYTF. CDR3 coding DNA: TGCAGTGCTAGCGGACAGAGTTATGGCTACACCTTC. The V call is TRBV20-1, the J call TRBJ1-2; possible D gene TRBD1, 6 bases. The V gene lost 3 bases and the J gene lost 5 bases, with 10 bases spanning the gap. The CDR3 length is 12 residues. Germline CDR1 and CDR2: DFQATT and SNEGSKA (reference sequence).

This clonotype was seen a handful of times. V usage is TRBV7-6 and J usage is TRBJ2-2; weak D call: TRBD1 (5 bases). In germline, CDR1 is SGHVS, CDR2 FNYEAQ. The CDR3 covers 15 residues. Deletions cut 1 base from V and 4 bases from J, with 10 bases between. CDR3 loop: CASSLGAGSTGELFF. Here the CDR3 DNA reads TGTGCCAGCAGCTTAGGTGCAGGGTCCACCGGGGAGCTGTTTTTT. Variable domain in full (rest from reference TRBV7-6 and TRBJ2-2): GAGVSQSPRYKVTKRGQDVALRCDPISGHVSLYWYRQALGQGPEFLTYFNYEAQQDKSGLPNDRFSAERPEGSISTLTIQRTEQRDSAMYRCASSLGAGSTGELFFGEGSRLTVL.

The V gene is TRBV6-1, the J gene TRBJ2-7, with TRBD1 matching 11 bases. The length of the CDR3 is 16 residues. The germline CDR1 and CDR2 sequences are MNHNS and SASEGT. V shed 6 bases, J shed 2 bases, and the junction held 9 bases outside the gene matches. The CDR3 spells CASRILEGQGAYEQYF. The DNA of the CDR3 is TGTGCCAGCAGGATACTCGAGGGACAGGGGGCCTACGAGCAGTACTTC.

This clonotype was seen repeatedly, ten times or more. This sequence joins TRBV25-1 and TRBJ2-2; the D gene is possibly TRBD2 (5 bases). The CDR3 has 15 amino acids. V was trimmed by 3 bases and J by 5 bases, leaving 13 bases between them. Germline values: CDR1 MGHDK, CDR2 SYGVNS. CDR3 protein: CASSDGVGGTGELFF. Here the CDR3 DNA reads TGTGCCAGCAGTGATGGAGTAGGAGGTACCGGGGAGCTGTTTTTT.

The chain recombines TRBV7-9 with TRBJ1-1; D perhaps matches TRBD1 (5 bases). The CDR3 length is 15 residues. V dropped 2 bases and J dropped 0 bases, with 10 bases sitting between them. Germline CDR1 reads SEHNR; CDR2 reads FQNEAQ (reference sequence). The CDR3 nucleotides read TGTGCCAGCAGCTTAATAGGGGACCTGAACACTGAAGCTTTCTTT. This encodes CASSLIGDLNTEAFF.

This clonotype was counted ten times or more. The rearrangement uses TRBV15 and TRBJ1-2; unclear D gene. V was pared by 4 bases and J by 3 bases, with 9 bases between. Germline V lookup: CDR1 LNHNV, CDR2 YYDKDF (reference sequence). CDR3 length equals 13 residues. The CDR3 coding sequence is TGTGCCACCAGCAAAGACGGAGACTATGGCTACACCTTC. Translating it yields CATSKDGDYGYTF.

V and J are TRBV4-3 and TRBJ1-5, with a tentative D call TRBD1 (6 bases). Germline loops: CDR1 LGHNA, CDR2 YSLEER. The CDR3 consists of 17 residues. Trimming pared 0 bases from V and 2 bases from J, leaving 14 bases between. The CDR3 is CASSQDLGALGNQPQHF. The CDR3 DNA sequence: TGCGCCAGCAGCCAAGATCTGGGGGCGCTTGGCAATCAGCCCCAGCATTTT.